A selection of T cell receptor beta chains follows, all from one sample in a study of blood T cell repertoires in COVID-19. Only in-frame clones appear in the TCRdb table, and some are missing; sequencing was by immunoSEQ multiplex PCR. The sample yields 45,000 to 65,000 clones, 81% seen once. Specimen: peripheral blood. Receptors originate from a woman older than 75 with COVID-19, enrolled during active disease. The conserved cysteine and the conserved F or W are not part of the CDR3 here. Fields, in order: V gene, J gene, D gene, CDR3 protein. D genes are given only for firm matches.

V gene: TRBV20-1
J gene: TRBJ1-6
D gene: -
CDR3 protein: SASTGNDNSPLH

V gene: TRBV7-9
J gene: TRBJ1-1
D gene: -
CDR3 protein: ASSQDNFRVLSTEAF

V gene: TRBV10-3
J gene: TRBJ2-1
D gene: TRBD2
CDR3 protein: AISELAASYNEQF

V gene: TRBV24-1
J gene: TRBJ2-6
D gene: -
CDR3 protein: ATSDRHSGANVLT

V gene: TRBV4-1
J gene: TRBJ2-7
D gene: TRBD2
CDR3 protein: ASSQALSGRTYEQY

V gene: TRBV28
J gene: TRBJ2-5
D gene: TRBD2
CDR3 protein: ASSLGPGAGGQETQY

V gene: TRBV4-1
J gene: TRBJ1-2
D gene: -
CDR3 protein: ASSQDRGTNYGYT

V gene: TRBV6-6
J gene: TRBJ2-7
D gene: -
CDR3 protein: ASSNSYEQY

V gene: TRBV4-2
J gene: TRBJ2-4
D gene: -
CDR3 protein: ASSQDLGGDIQY

V gene: TRBV7-3
J gene: TRBJ2-1
D gene: -
CDR3 protein: ASSLLGGNEQF

V gene: TRBV3-1/TRBV3-2
J gene: TRBJ2-3
D gene: -
CDR3 protein: ASSQEGGGVLGTDTQY

V gene: TRBV29-1
J gene: TRBJ2-3
D gene: TRBD1
CDR3 protein: SATGGSTDTQY

V gene: TRBV5-1
J gene: TRBJ2-3
D gene: -
CDR3 protein: ASSLVVAGSDTQY

V gene: TRBV24-1
J gene: TRBJ1-5
D gene: TRBD1
CDR3 protein: ATSGGQDNQPQH

V gene: TRBV10-3
J gene: TRBJ2-7
D gene: -
CDR3 protein: AISGLDYEQY

V gene: TRBV5-1
J gene: TRBJ1-1
D gene: -
CDR3 protein: ASSFNGNTEAF

V gene: TRBV10-3
J gene: TRBJ2-1
D gene: -
CDR3 protein: AGASSSYNEQF

V gene: TRBV3-1/TRBV3-2
J gene: TRBJ2-2
D gene: TRBD2
CDR3 protein: ASSQEAGGRTGELF

V gene: TRBV12-5
J gene: TRBJ1-5
D gene: -
CDR3 protein: ASGLDPSSISNQPQH

V gene: TRBV19
J gene: TRBJ2-1
D gene: -
CDR3 protein: ASSLPNYNYNEQF

V gene: TRBV2
J gene: TRBJ2-3
D gene: -
CDR3 protein: ASSETYTDTQY

V gene: TRBV10-3
J gene: TRBJ2-1
D gene: TRBD2
CDR3 protein: AISEGGRASNEQF

V gene: TRBV20-1
J gene: TRBJ2-7
D gene: TRBD2
CDR3 protein: SASQWTSGRALEGYEQY

V gene: TRBV27
J gene: TRBJ2-7
D gene: TRBD2
CDR3 protein: ASSFGGRAGEQY

V gene: TRBV29-1
J gene: TRBJ2-2
D gene: -
CDR3 protein: SVLNTGELF

V gene: TRBV29-1
J gene: TRBJ2-7
D gene: TRBD2
CDR3 protein: SVEDKSGSLYEQY

V gene: TRBV2
J gene: TRBJ2-3
D gene: -
CDR3 protein: ASRTTDTQY

V gene: TRBV7-7
J gene: TRBJ2-3
D gene: TRBD1
CDR3 protein: ASSTGQGSTDTQY

V gene: TRBV28
J gene: TRBJ2-7
D gene: TRBD1
CDR3 protein: ASSPRQGRIEQY

V gene: TRBV10-1
J gene: TRBJ2-1
D gene: TRBD2
CDR3 protein: ATGETSGLNEQF

V gene: TRBV5-1
J gene: TRBJ1-2
D gene: -
CDR3 protein: ASSFPGLPPNYGYT

V gene: TRBV9
J gene: TRBJ2-1
D gene: TRBD2
CDR3 protein: ASSVEKWGLADYNEQF

V gene: TRBV15
J gene: TRBJ2-3
D gene: -
CDR3 protein: ATSREGPGRTDTQY

V gene: TRBV5-1
J gene: TRBJ2-1
D gene: TRBD2
CDR3 protein: ASSPRDRALLAGVNEQF

V gene: TRBV27
J gene: TRBJ2-2
D gene: TRBD1
CDR3 protein: ASSNPGTDGGTGELF

V gene: TRBV28
J gene: TRBJ2-3
D gene: -
CDR3 protein: ASRNSATDTQY

V gene: TRBV11-3
J gene: TRBJ2-1
D gene: TRBD1
CDR3 protein: ASSHRQGSYNEQF